These T cell receptor beta chains were read from a single sample in a study of T cells in Graves' hyperthyroidism and ophthalmopathy. TCRdb re-analysed the multiplex PCR reads in MiXCR, keeping a single row per CDR3 protein. The sample holds fewer than 900,000 distinct CDR3 sequences, about 17% seen once. Sequencing was carried out using blood. The origin of the receptors is a woman aged 45-65 years with Graves' hyperthyroidism that later progressed to Graves' ophthalmopathy. The CDR3 runs from the conserved cysteine through the conserved F or W. Each record gives: clone size, V gene, J gene, D gene, CDR3 DNA, CDR3 protein. The D gene is left open where the match is weak. Some rows mark clone size as missing; the rest say once, few, many or name a class of expanded clone.

clone_size: many; v_call: TRBV20-1; j_call: TRBJ2-5; d_call: .; cdr3_nt: TGCAGTGCTAGGACTGGAGGAGAGACCCAGTACTTC; cdr3_aa: CSARTGGETQYF
clone_size: .; v_call: TRBV11-3; j_call: TRBJ1-1; d_call: .; cdr3_nt: TGTGCCAGCAGCTCCAGAATGAACACTGAAGCTTTCTTT; cdr3_aa: CASSSRMNTEAFF
clone_size: few; v_call: TRBV2; j_call: TRBJ2-4; d_call: .; cdr3_nt: TGTGCCAGCATAACCCTAGCCAAAAACATTCAGTACTTC; cdr3_aa: CASITLAKNIQYF
clone_size: many; v_call: TRBV20-1; j_call: TRBJ2-7; d_call: TRBD2; cdr3_nt: TGCAGTGCTGAAACTAGCGGGGCCTCTAGAGAGCAGTACTTC; cdr3_aa: CSAETSGASREQYF
clone_size: few; v_call: TRBV12-3/TRBV12-4; j_call: TRBJ1-2; d_call: .; cdr3_nt: TGTGCCAGCAGTTTTACAGGGAAAAGCTATGGCTACACCTTC; cdr3_aa: CASSFTGKSYGYTF
clone_size: once; v_call: TRBV7-9; j_call: TRBJ1-3; d_call: .; cdr3_nt: TGTGCCAGCGGGCGGTCTGGAAACACCATATATTTT; cdr3_aa: CASGRSGNTIYF
clone_size: .; v_call: TRBV6-1; j_call: TRBJ1-4; d_call: TRBD1; cdr3_nt: TGTGCCAGCCGGAGAGGACAGGGGAGTTCAACTAATGAAAAACTGTTTTTT; cdr3_aa: CASRRGQGSSTNEKLFF
clone_size: .; v_call: TRBV5-1; j_call: TRBJ2-6; d_call: .; cdr3_nt: TGCGCCAGCAGCTTCCAGAGATACTCTGGGGCCAACGTCCTGACTTTC; cdr3_aa: CASSFQRYSGANVLTF
clone_size: few; v_call: TRBV13; j_call: TRBJ2-2; d_call: .; cdr3_nt: TGTGCCAGCAGCCCCTTAGTAACAGCGAACACCGGGGAGCTGTTTTTT; cdr3_aa: CASSPLVTANTGELFF
clone_size: .; v_call: TRBV18; j_call: TRBJ2-1; d_call: TRBD1; cdr3_nt: TGTGTCAGCTCACCTGACAGGGCATCCTACAATGAGCAGTTCTTC; cdr3_aa: CVSSPDRASYNEQFF
clone_size: .; v_call: TRBV15; j_call: TRBJ1-5; d_call: .; cdr3_nt: TGTGCCACCAGCAGAGTCGGCAGGGGCTTTGCCAGCAATCAGCCCCAGCATTTT; cdr3_aa: CATSRVGRGFASNQPQHF
clone_size: .; v_call: TRBV6-1; j_call: TRBJ2-3; d_call: .; cdr3_nt: TGTGCCAGCAGGAAGGGAGATACGCAGTATTTT; cdr3_aa: CASRKGDTQYF
clone_size: many; v_call: TRBV6-1; j_call: TRBJ1-1; d_call: .; cdr3_nt: TGTGCCAGCAGTGAAAGGGACATAAACACTGAAGCTTTCTTT; cdr3_aa: CASSERDINTEAFF
clone_size: .; v_call: TRBV3-1; j_call: TRBJ2-7; d_call: .; cdr3_nt: TGTGCCAGCAGCCAAGCTTTGGGTGGGGGGTTCGAGCAGTACTTC; cdr3_aa: CASSQALGGGFEQYF
clone_size: .; v_call: TRBV6-1; j_call: TRBJ1-3; d_call: .; cdr3_nt: TGTGCCAGCAGTGATGTCAGGGGCTCTGGAAACACCATATATTTT; cdr3_aa: CASSDVRGSGNTIYF
clone_size: many; v_call: TRBV20-1; j_call: TRBJ2-7; d_call: .; cdr3_nt: TGCAGTGCTAGACAGGGGCACTACGAGCAGTACTTC; cdr3_aa: CSARQGHYEQYF
clone_size: .; v_call: TRBV27; j_call: TRBJ2-5; d_call: TRBD1; cdr3_nt: TGTGCCAGCAGTCCATCCAGGGGGCGCAGGGGAGAGACCCAGTACTTC; cdr3_aa: CASSPSRGRRGETQYF
clone_size: many; v_call: TRBV3-1; j_call: TRBJ1-1; d_call: .; cdr3_nt: TGTGCCAGCAGCCCCCTAACAGGGAACACTGAAGCTTTCTTT; cdr3_aa: CASSPLTGNTEAFF
clone_size: .; v_call: TRBV9; j_call: TRBJ2-1; d_call: .; cdr3_nt: TGTGCCAGCAGACCTACTAGCTCCTACAATGAGCAGTTCTTC; cdr3_aa: CASRPTSSYNEQFF
clone_size: many; v_call: TRBV7-2; j_call: TRBJ2-1; d_call: .; cdr3_nt: TGTGCCAGCACAAACCCCGGGACCGCTAGAAATGAGCAGTTCTTC; cdr3_aa: CASTNPGTARNEQFF
clone_size: .; v_call: TRBV2; j_call: TRBJ1-1; d_call: .; cdr3_nt: TGTGCCAGCAGTGAAGGCAGGGTTGTTGAAGCTTTCTTT; cdr3_aa: CASSEGRVVEAFF
clone_size: .; v_call: TRBV10-3; j_call: TRBJ1-2; d_call: .; cdr3_nt: TGTGCCATCGGGCCTCCACTGGGCTACACCTTC; cdr3_aa: CAIGPPLGYTF
clone_size: .; v_call: TRBV9; j_call: TRBJ1-2; d_call: .; cdr3_nt: TGTGCCAGCAGCGTTGGAGGGCACATTCTCAACTATGGCTACACCTTC; cdr3_aa: CASSVGGHILNYGYTF
clone_size: .; v_call: TRBV9; j_call: TRBJ1-2; d_call: .; cdr3_nt: TGTGCCAGCAGCGTAGGAGGAGCTCGGGGCTACACCTTC; cdr3_aa: CASSVGGARGYTF
clone_size: few; v_call: TRBV10-1; j_call: TRBJ2-3; d_call: .; cdr3_nt: TGCGCCAGCAGTGACAGCGGTACTACAGATACGCAGTATTTT; cdr3_aa: CASSDSGTTDTQYF
clone_size: few; v_call: TRBV5-1; j_call: TRBJ2-3; d_call: .; cdr3_nt: TGCGCCAGCAGCTTGGGAGTTTTTTCAGATACGCAGTATTTT; cdr3_aa: CASSLGVFSDTQYF
clone_size: .; v_call: TRBV15; j_call: TRBJ2-5; d_call: TRBD1; cdr3_nt: TGTGCCACCAGCAGTTATTCCCCGGGACAGCGAGAGACCCAGTACTTC; cdr3_aa: CATSSYSPGQRETQYF
clone_size: few; v_call: TRBV6-1; j_call: TRBJ2-7; d_call: .; cdr3_nt: TGTGCCAGCAGTGAAGGTTTGTCCTACGAGCAGTACTTC; cdr3_aa: CASSEGLSYEQYF
clone_size: many; v_call: TRBV11-2; j_call: TRBJ2-7; d_call: TRBD1; cdr3_nt: TGTGCCAGCAGCTCATTAAGGGGCAGGGGGCCAATCTACGAGCAGTACTTC; cdr3_aa: CASSSLRGRGPIYEQYF
clone_size: .; v_call: TRBV20-1; j_call: TRBJ2-7; d_call: TRBD2; cdr3_nt: TGCAGTGCTCTAGCGGGGGCCTACGAGCAGTACTTC; cdr3_aa: CSALAGAYEQYF
clone_size: many; v_call: TRBV20-1; j_call: TRBJ1-1; d_call: TRBD1; cdr3_nt: TGCAGTGCTAGATCTGGTGACAGGGGAGTCGCTGAAGCTTTCTTT; cdr3_aa: CSARSGDRGVAEAFF
clone_size: few; v_call: TRBV5-4; j_call: TRBJ2-3; d_call: .; cdr3_nt: TGTGCCAGCAGAGGGGACACTATCACCCCGGTCCCAGATACGCAGTATTTT; cdr3_aa: CASRGDTITPVPDTQYF
clone_size: .; v_call: TRBV6-5; j_call: TRBJ2-5; d_call: TRBD1; cdr3_nt: TGTGCCAGCACTTCGGGACAGGGGCTGGAGACCCAGTACTTC; cdr3_aa: CASTSGQGLETQYF
clone_size: few; v_call: TRBV3-1; j_call: TRBJ2-5; d_call: .; cdr3_nt: TGTGCCAGCAGCCAAATGACCAGGTACCAAGAGACCCAGTACTTC; cdr3_aa: CASSQMTRYQETQYF
clone_size: .; v_call: TRBV5-6; j_call: TRBJ1-3; d_call: .; cdr3_nt: TGTGCCAGCAGCCTGAAGAGTTCTGGAAACACCATATATTTT; cdr3_aa: CASSLKSSGNTIYF